This T cell receptor (beta chain) was sequenced in a study of human T cells and chemical hapten exposure. The wider study: Cases of alopecia areata, totalis or universalis occurred in a predominantly female patient group. Minor pooled library volume differences mainly drove per-sample TCR yield variation.

Within the library, unique molecular identifiers were attached to each individual cDNA molecule. TCRdb ran MiXCR on the RACE reads and lists one entry per CDR3 protein. Here the sample spans roughly 40,000 distinct CDR3 sequences, around a tenth being singletons. From germline, CDR1 is SGHRS and CDR2 YFSETQ. There are 15 residues in the CDR3. The V gene end was trimmed by 4 bases and the J gene end by 7 bases; junction bases not matched to a gene: 8. Time point specified: patch test 2, 6 weeks after DPC sensitization. Treatment defined: therapeutic diphenylcyclopropenone sensitization with weekly scalp DPC. Extraction yielded total RNA from whole blood (unfractionated). Every patch test was put on after a blood sample was taken.

This receptor was taken from a woman in her thirties with alopecia areata. Some clones in this sample may be carry-over from other donors' samples. The starting material was whole blood, obtained in connection with sensitization to the hapten diphenylcyclopropenone (DPC). The chain has TRBV5-1 and TRBJ1-6, with TRBD1 matching 7 bases. CDR3 protein: CASSPGQLGNSPLHF. Written as DNA, the CDR3 is TGCGCCAGCAGCCCGGGACAGTTAGGGAATTCACCCCTCCACTTT.